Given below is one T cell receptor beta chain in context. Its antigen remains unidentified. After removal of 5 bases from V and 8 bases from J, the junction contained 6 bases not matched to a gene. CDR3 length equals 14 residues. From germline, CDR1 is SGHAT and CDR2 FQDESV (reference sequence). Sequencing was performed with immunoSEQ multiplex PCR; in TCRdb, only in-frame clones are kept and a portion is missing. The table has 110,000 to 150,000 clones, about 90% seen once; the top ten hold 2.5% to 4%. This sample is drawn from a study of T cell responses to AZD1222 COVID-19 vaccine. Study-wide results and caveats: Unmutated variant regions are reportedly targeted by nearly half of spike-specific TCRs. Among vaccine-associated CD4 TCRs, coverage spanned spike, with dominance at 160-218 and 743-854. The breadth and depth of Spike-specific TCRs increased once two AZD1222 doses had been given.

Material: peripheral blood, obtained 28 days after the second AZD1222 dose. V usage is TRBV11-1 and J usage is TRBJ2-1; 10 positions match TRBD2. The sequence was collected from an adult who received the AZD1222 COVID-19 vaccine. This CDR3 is CASSVSGRTYEQFF. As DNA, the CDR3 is TGTGCCAGCAGCGTTAGCGGGAGGACGTATGAGCAGTTCTTC. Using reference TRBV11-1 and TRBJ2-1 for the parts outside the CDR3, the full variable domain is EAEVAQSPRYKITEKSQAVAFWCDPISGHATLYWYRQILGQGPELLVQFQDESVVDDSQLPKDRFSAERLKGVDSTLKIQPAELGDSAMYLCASSVSGRTYEQFFGPGTRLTVL.